This T cell receptor beta chain was recovered during a study of blood T cell repertoires in COVID-19. In the study's own analysis: Estimated nucleated cell counts came from reference gene primer amplification. The repertoire was sequenced with immunoSEQ multiplex PCR; TCRdb's copy has only in-frame clones and lacks some. The DNA was the basis for D and trimming; V, J and clone size are from that table. The table lists about 210,000 clones, 75% to 90% of them singletons, with approximately 0.69% in the top ten. The CDR3 totals 12 residues. Trimming removed 9 bases at V and 4 bases at J, with 10 bases between.

Sample: peripheral blood. This TCR derives from a man in his forties with acute or convalescent COVID-19. This chain joins TRBV12-3 or TRBV12-4 and TRBJ2-1, with D perhaps TRBD1 (5 bases). This chain's CDR3 is CASIRQYNEQFF. The CDR3 coding sequence is TGTGCCAGTATACGACAGTACAATGAGCAGTTCTTC.